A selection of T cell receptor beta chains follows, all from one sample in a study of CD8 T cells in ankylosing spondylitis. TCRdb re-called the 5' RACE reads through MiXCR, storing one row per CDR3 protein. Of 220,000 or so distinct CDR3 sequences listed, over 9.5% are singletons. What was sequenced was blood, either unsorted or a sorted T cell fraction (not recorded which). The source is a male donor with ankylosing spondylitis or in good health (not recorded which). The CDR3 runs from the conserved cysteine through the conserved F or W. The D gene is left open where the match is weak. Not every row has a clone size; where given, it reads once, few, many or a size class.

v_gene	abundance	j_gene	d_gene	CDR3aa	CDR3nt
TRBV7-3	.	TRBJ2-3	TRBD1	CASSLTPTGGTDTQYF	TGTGCCAGCAGCTTAACCCCGACAGGGGGCACAGATACGCAGTATTTT
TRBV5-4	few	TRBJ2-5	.	CASRPDSYQETQYF	TGTGCCAGCCGGCCCGACAGCTACCAAGAGACCCAGTACTTC
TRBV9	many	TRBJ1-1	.	CASSVLTNTEAFF	TGTGCCAGCAGCGTATTGACGAACACTGAAGCTTTCTTT
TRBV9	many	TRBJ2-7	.	CASGSTQEQYF	TGTGCCAGTGGATCGACGCAAGAGCAGTACTTC
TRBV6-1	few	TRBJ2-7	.	CASSEPGEDYEQYF	TGTGCCAGCAGTGAACCAGGCGAAGACTACGAGCAGTACTTC
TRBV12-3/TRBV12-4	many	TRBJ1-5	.	CASSLTQYSNQPQHF	TGTGCCAGCAGTTTAACCCAGTATAGCAATCAGCCCCAGCATTTT
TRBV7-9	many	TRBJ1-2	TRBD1	CASSSDRADYGYTF	TGTGCCAGCAGTTCCGACAGGGCTGACTATGGCTACACCTTC
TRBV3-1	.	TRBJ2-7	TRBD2	CASSLGLAGGGEQNF	TGTGCCAGCAGCCTTGGACTAGCGGGGGGGGGCGAGCAGAACTTC
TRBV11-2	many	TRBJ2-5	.	CASSLSAEGAQYF	TGTGCCAGCAGCTTATCCGCCGAAGGGGCCCAGTACTTC
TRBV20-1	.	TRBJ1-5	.	CSAIGDYSNQPQHF	TGCAGTGCTATTGGGGATTATAGCAATCAGCCCCAGCATTTT
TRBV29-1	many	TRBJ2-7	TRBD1	CSVGTGVYEQYF	TGCAGCGTAGGGACAGGGGTCTACGAGCAGTACTTC
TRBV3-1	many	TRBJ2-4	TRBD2	CASSQDWASGGSIQYF	TGTGCCAGCAGCCAAGATTGGGCTAGCGGGGGATCCATTCAGTACTTC
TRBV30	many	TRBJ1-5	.	CAWGSGQPQHF	TGTGCCTGGGGTTCGGGCCAGCCCCAGCATTTT
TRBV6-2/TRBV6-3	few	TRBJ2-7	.	CASSYATGFGYEQYF	TGTGCCAGCAGTTACGCCACAGGGTTCGGCTACGAGCAGTACTTC
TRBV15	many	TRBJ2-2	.	CATSRAGGSTGELFF	TGTGCCACCAGCAGAGCTGGAGGGAGCACCGGGGAGCTGTTTTTT
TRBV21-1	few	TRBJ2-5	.	CASRRGLRKETQYF	TGTGCCAGCCGCAGGGGGTTGCGTAAAGAGACCCAGTACTTC
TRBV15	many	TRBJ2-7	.	CATSRDVGGSYEQYF	TGTGCCACCAGCAGAGATGTAGGGGGATCCTACGAGCAGTACTTC
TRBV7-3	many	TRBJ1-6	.	CASSLDSSYNSPLHF	TGTGCCAGCAGCTTGGATAGCTCCTATAATTCACCCCTCCACTTT
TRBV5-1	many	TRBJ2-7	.	CASSWGSGPYEQYF	TGCGCCAGCAGCTGGGGGTCCGGGCCATACGAGCAGTACTTC
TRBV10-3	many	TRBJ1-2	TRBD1	CAIRTGDNYGYTF	TGTGCCATAAGGACAGGGGATAACTATGGCTACACCTTC
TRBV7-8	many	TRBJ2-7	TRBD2	CASSLFIAGVTGEQYF	TGTGCCAGCAGCCTATTCATAGCGGGGGTAACGGGGGAGCAGTACTTC
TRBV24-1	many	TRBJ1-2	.	CATSLMRQYGYTF	TGTGCCACCAGTTTAATGCGGCAATATGGCTACACCTTC
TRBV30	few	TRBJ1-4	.	CAWSRTEHVFF	TGTGCCTGGAGCCGAACTGAACATGTGTTTTTT
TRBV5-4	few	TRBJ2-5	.	CASSPDRRREETQYF	TGTGCCAGCAGCCCTGACAGGCGTAGGGAGGAGACCCAGTACTTC
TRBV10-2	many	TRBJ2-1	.	CASTQEDRGTLSYNEQFF	TGCGCCAGCACCCAAGAGGATAGAGGGACACTATCCTACAATGAGCAGTTCTTC
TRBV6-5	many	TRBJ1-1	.	CASSYSASSTEAFF	TGTGCCAGCAGTTACTCGGCCTCTAGCACTGAAGCTTTCTTT
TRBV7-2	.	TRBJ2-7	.	CASSLQGGGTYEQYF	TGTGCCAGCAGTCTCCAGGGAGGTGGCACCTACGAGCAGTACTTC
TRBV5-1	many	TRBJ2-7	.	CASSLDAGAYSYEQYF	TGCGCCAGCAGCTTGGATGCGGGGGCCTACTCCTACGAGCAGTACTTC
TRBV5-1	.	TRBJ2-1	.	CASSWSPGAPNDEQFF	TGCGCCAGCAGCTGGAGCCCGGGCGCACCCAACGATGAGCAGTTCTTC
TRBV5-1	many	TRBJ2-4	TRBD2	CASSSGLAGNIQYF	TGCGCCAGCAGCAGTGGACTAGCGGGAAACATTCAGTACTTC
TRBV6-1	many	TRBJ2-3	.	CASSELGVDTGKSRDTQYF	TGTGCCAGCAGTGAATTAGGTGTAGATACAGGGAAGTCGAGAGATACGCAGTATTTT
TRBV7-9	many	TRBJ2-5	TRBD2	CASSFGGGAEETQYF	TGTGCCAGCAGCTTTGGCGGGGGGGCGGAAGAGACCCAGTACTTC
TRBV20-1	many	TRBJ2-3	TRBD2	CSASHSGGRDTQYF	TGCAGTGCTAGTCATAGCGGGGGGAGAGATACGCAGTATTTT
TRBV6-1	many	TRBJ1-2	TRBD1	CASSVLAGGGRNYGYTF	TGTGCCAGCAGTGTGCTCGCAGGGGGCGGACGAAACTATGGCTACACCTTC
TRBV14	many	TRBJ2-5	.	CATNDGLEETQYF	TGTGCCACTAACGACGGGCTAGAGGAGACCCAGTACTTC
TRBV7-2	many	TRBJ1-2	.	CASSLVGYGYTF	TGTGCCAGCAGCTTAGTCGGCTATGGCTACACCTTC